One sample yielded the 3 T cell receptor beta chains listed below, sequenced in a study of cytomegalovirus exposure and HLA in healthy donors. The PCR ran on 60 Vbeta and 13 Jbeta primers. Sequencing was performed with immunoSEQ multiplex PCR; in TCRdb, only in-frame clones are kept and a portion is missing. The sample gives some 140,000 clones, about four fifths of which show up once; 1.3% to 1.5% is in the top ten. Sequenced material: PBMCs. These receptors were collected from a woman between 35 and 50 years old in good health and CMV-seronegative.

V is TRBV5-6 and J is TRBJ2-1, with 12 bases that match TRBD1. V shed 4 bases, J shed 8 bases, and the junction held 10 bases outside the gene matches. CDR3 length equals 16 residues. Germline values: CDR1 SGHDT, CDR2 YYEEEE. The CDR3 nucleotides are TGTGCCAGCAGCCCTACCGGGACAGGGGGCAAGTATGAGCAGTTCTTC. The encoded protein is CASSPTGTGGKYEQFF. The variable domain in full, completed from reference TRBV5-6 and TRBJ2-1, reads DAGVTQSPTHLIKTRGQQVTLRCSPKSGHDTVSWYQQALGQGPQFIFQYYEEEERQRGNFPDRFSGHQFPNYSSELNVNALLLGDSALYLCASSPTGTGGKYEQFFGPGTRLTVL.

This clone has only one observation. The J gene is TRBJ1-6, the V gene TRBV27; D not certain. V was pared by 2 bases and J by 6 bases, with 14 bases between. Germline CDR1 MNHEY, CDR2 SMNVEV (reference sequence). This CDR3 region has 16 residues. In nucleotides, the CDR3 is TGTGCCAGCAGTTTAGCGGGCAGATCATTTAATTCACCCCTCCACTTT. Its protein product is CASSLAGRSFNSPLHF.

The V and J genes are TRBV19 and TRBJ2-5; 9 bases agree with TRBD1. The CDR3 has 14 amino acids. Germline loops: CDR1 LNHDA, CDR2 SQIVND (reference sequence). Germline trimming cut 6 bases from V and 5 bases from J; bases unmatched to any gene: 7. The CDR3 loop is CASRSLGTGETQYF. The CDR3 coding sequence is TGTGCCAGTAGGAGCCTGGGGACAGGGGAGACCCAGTACTTC.